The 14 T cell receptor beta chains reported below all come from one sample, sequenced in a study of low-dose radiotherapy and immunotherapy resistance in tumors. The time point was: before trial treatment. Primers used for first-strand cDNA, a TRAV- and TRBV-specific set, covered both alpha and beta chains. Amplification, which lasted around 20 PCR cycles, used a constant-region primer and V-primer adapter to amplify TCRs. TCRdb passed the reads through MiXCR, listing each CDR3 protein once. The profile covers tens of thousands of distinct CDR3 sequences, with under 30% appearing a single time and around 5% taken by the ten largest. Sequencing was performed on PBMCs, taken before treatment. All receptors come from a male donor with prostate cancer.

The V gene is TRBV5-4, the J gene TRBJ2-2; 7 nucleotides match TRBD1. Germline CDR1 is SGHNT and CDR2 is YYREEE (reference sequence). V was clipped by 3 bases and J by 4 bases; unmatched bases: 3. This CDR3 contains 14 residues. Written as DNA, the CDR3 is TGTGCCAGCAGCTACAGGGACAGCACCGGGGAGCTGTTTTTT. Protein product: CASSYRDSTGELFF.

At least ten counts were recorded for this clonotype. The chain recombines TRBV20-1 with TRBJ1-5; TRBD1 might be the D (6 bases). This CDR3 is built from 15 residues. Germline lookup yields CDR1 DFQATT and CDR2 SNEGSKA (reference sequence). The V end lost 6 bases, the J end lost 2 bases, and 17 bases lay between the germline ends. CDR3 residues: CSAQGGGAGNQPQHF. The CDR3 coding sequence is TGCAGTGCCCAAGGAGGGGGAGCGGGCAATCAGCCCCAGCATTTT.

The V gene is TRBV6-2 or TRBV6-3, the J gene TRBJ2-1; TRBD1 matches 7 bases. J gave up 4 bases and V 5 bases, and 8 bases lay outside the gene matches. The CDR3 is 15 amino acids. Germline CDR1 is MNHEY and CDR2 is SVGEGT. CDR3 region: CASSERDREYNEQFF. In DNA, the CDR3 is TGTGCCAGCAGTGAAAGGGACAGAGAATACAATGAGCAGTTCTTC.

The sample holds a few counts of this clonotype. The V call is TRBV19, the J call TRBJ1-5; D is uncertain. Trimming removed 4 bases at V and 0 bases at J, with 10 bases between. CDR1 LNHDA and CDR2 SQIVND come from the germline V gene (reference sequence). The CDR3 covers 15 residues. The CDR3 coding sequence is TGTGCCAGTAGTACTGGACTGATTAGCAATCAGCCCCAGCATTTT. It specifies CASSTGLISNQPQHF.

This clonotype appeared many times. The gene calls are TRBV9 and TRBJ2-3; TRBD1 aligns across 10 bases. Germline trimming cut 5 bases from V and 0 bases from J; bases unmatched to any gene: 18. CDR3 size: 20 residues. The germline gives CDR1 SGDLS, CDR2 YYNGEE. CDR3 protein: CASSHARDRGSQTSTDTQYF. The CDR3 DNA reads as TGTGCCAGCAGTCATGCCCGGGACAGGGGTTCCCAGACTAGCACAGATACGCAGTATTTT.

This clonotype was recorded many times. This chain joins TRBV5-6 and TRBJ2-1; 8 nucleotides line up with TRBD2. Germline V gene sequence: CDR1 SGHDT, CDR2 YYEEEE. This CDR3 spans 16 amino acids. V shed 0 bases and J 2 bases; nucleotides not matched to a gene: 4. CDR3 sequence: CASSLAASGPYNEQFF. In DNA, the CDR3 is TGTGCCAGCAGCTTGGCGGCTAGCGGGCCCTACAATGAGCAGTTCTTC.

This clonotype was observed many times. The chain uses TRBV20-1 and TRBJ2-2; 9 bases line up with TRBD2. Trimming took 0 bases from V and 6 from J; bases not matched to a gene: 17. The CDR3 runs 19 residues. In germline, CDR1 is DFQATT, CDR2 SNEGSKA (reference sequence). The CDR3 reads CSARDPLTSGDTVSGELFF. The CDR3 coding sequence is TGCAGTGCTAGAGATCCCCTGACTAGCGGAGATACTGTCTCCGGGGAGCTGTTTTTT.

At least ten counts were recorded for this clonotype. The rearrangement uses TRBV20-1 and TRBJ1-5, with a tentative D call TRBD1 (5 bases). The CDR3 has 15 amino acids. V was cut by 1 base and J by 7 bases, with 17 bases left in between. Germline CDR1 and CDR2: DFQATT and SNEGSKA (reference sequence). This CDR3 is CSARAVAGFQQPQHF. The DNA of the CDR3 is TGCAGTGCTAGAGCGGTGGCAGGGTTTCAGCAGCCCCAGCATTTT.

For the CDR3, the DNA is TGCGCCAGCAGCCAAGATTCGACAGATACGCAGTATTTT. Translating it yields CASSQDSTDTQYF. This sequence joins TRBV4-3 and TRBJ2-3; D is unclear. The CDR3 is made up of 13 amino acids. The germline CDR1 and CDR2 sequences are LGHNA and YSLEER. Trimming removed 0 bases at V and 3 bases at J, with 4 bases between.

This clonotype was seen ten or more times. The CDR3 region is CASSLADGADTQYF. CDR3 sequence (DNA): TGCGCCAGCAGCTTGGCGGATGGGGCGGATACGCAGTATTTT. J is TRBJ2-3 and V is TRBV5-1; weak D call: TRBD1 (5 bases). Trimming left V 0 bases short and J 6 bases short, with 11 bases between. Germline V CDR1 and CDR2: SGHRS, YFSETQ. The CDR3 loop spans 14 amino acids.

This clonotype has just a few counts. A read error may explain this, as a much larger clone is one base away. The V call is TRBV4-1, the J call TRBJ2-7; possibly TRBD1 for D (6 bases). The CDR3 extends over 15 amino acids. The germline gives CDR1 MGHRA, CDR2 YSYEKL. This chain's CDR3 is CAGSIEAGAHYEQYF. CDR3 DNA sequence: TGCGCCGGCAGCATAGAAGCAGGGGCTCACTACGAGCAGTACTTC.

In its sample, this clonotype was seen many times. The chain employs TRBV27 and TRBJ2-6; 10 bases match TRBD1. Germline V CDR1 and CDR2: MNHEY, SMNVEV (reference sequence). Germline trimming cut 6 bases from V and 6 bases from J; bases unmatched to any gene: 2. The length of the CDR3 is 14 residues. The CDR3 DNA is TGTGCCAGCAGGACAGGGGGCCTGGCCAACGTCCTGACTTTC. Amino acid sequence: CASRTGGLANVLTF.

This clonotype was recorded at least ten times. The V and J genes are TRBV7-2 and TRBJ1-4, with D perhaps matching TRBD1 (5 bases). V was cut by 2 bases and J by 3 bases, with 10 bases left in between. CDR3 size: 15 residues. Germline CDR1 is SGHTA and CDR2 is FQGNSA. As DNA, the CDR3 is TGTGCCAGCAGCTTATCCGGGGGATCTAATGAAAAACTGTTTTTT. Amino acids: CASSLSGGSNEKLFF.

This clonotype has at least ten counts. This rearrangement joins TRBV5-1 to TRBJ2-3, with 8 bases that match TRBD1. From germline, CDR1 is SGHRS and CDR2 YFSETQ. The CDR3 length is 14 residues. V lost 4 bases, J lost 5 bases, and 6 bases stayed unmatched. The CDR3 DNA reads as TGCGCCAGCAGCACGACAGGGGCGGGAGATACGCAGTATTTT. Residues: CASSTTGAGDTQYF.